The clone carrying this T cell receptor beta chain was recorded at least ten times. Antigen: not known. The sample belongs to a study of regulatory T cells in long-lasting Graves disease. Study findings and constraints: Comparison showed that persistent patients shared more public clonotypes (about 2,600) than new patients (nearly 1,000).

Combining iRepertoire HTBI primers with Arm-PCR of CDR3 regions, the authors built TCR beta libraries. TCRdb reanalysed the multiplex PCR reads using MiXCR and keeps one entry per CDR3 protein. This table holds a few hundred thousand distinct CDR3 sequences, approximately 20% found once. The V end lost 1 base, the J end lost 0 bases, and 6 bases lay between the germline ends. The CDR3 is 15 residues long. Germline V lookup: CDR1 LGHDT, CDR2 YNNKEL (reference sequence). Time point indicated: newly diagnosed GD, antithyroid drugs for less than 3 months. With RNA extracted from PBMCs as input, the TCR library was made. The sample was also reused in another study, on T cells in Graves' hyperthyroidism and ophthalmopathy.

The receptor's source is a woman between 25 and 40 years old with Graves disease. The gene calls are TRBV3-1 and TRBJ1-4, with D hard to call. The sample here was peripheral blood mononuclear cells (PBMCs), taken at new diagnosis, from a patient treated with antithyroid drugs. CDR3 residues: CASSQVLSTNEKLFF. In nucleotides, the CDR3 is TGTGCCAGCAGCCAAGTCCTTTCAACTAATGAAAAACTGTTTTTT.